A single TCR beta chain is shown here with its context. Its specificity is unknown. The data derive from a study of Graves' ophthalmopathy and Graves' hyperthyroidism. Findings of the study overall: Blood was where most expanded thyroid clonotypes above 0.001 frequency also turned up. Stable hyperthyroidism and ophthalmopathy were told apart by a 13-signature model, which achieved roughly 90% sensitivity and 65% to 83% specificity.

Enrolled hyperthyroidism patients had a new diagnosis, a duration under 2 months, and an age of 18 to 65. Diagnoses were established from clinical symptoms, serum thyroxine, TRAb, thyroid ultrasound and orbital computed tomography. RNA transcripts were the template, and TCR beta CDR3 regions were amplified from them. HTBI primers were used in a first-round RT-PCR, which preceded a second-round multiplex PCR. Each CDR3 protein gets one entry after TCRdb re-called the multiplex PCR reads with MiXCR. Seen here are 450,000 to 600,000 distinct CDR3 sequences, 35% to 45% observed once, and the top ten hold approximately 4.1%. CDR1 and CDR2 (germline): SGDLS, YYNGEE. V lost 3 bases, J lost 5 bases, and 7 bases stayed unmatched. The CDR3 is 16 residues long.

This sequence was found in an adult man with Graves' hyperthyroidism. Sequencing used peripheral blood or thyroid tissue (not recorded which). The chain joins TRBV9 to TRBJ2-5, with 13 bases lining up with TRBD2. As DNA, the CDR3 is TGTGCCAGCAGCGCGAGAGGGACTAGCGGGGATGAGACCCAGTACTTC. Translated, it gives CASSARGTSGDETQYF.